These 10 T cell receptor beta chains were sequenced from one sample in a study of blood T cell repertoires in COVID-19. Assay used: immunoSEQ multiplex PCR; TCRdb lists only in-frame clones, some missing. The sample yields 250,000 or so clones, over 75% seen once. The sample was PBMCs or T cells enriched from blood (not recorded which). The receptors here all came from a woman aged 25 to 45 who had been exposed to COVID-19.

This clone was picked up a small number of times. The genes are TRBV7-9 and TRBJ1-6; 7 bases match TRBD1. Germline CDR1 is SEHNR and CDR2 is FQNEAQ (reference sequence). CDR3 length: 14 residues. J gave up 10 bases and V 2 bases, and 5 bases lay outside the gene matches. The CDR3 protein is CASSLTTGQSPLHF. Here the CDR3 DNA reads TGTGCCAGCAGCTTAACGACAGGGCAGTCACCCCTCCACTTT.

The genes are TRBV7-9 and TRBJ1-1, with D unresolved. The CDR3 runs to 15 residues. Trimming took off 5 bases at V and 7 bases at J, with 20 bases between the two ends. CDR1 is SEHNR and CDR2 is FQNEAQ in the germline V gene (reference sequence). The CDR3 reads CASSPSRVGLYEAFF. The CDR3 coding sequence is TGTGCCAGCAGCCCCTCGCGAGTCGGACTGTATGAAGCTTTCTTT.

The V gene is TRBV9, the J gene TRBJ2-1, with D possibly TRBD2 on 6 matching bases. The germline CDR1 and CDR2 sequences are SGDLS and YYNGEE. Trimming removed 2 bases from V and 1 base from J, with 13 bases in between. The CDR3 totals 16 residues. The CDR3 sequence is CASSVEAGWSYNEQFF. The DNA of the CDR3 is TGTGCCAGCAGCGTTGAGGCGGGATGGTCCTACAATGAGCAGTTCTTC.

The J gene is TRBJ2-3, the V gene TRBV4-2; 8 positions match TRBD1. Trimming cost V 6 bases and J 1 base; bases outside gene matches: 12. The CDR3 extends over 17 amino acids. Germline V gene lookup returns CDR1 LGHNA and CDR2 YNFKEQ. This CDR3 reads CASRHTLGQGGTDTQYF. CDR3 nucleotides: TGTGCCAGCAGACACACCCTCGGACAGGGAGGCACAGATACGCAGTATTTT.

The chain joins TRBV28 to TRBJ2-7; 15 positions agree with TRBD2. Germline CDR1 is MDHEN and CDR2 is SYDVKM. The CDR3 contains 16 residues. Trimming took 7 bases from V and 7 from J; bases not matched to a gene: 11. CDR3 protein: CASTAGGLAGGREQYF. The CDR3 DNA reads as TGTGCCAGCACCGCCGGTGGACTAGCGGGAGGGCGAGAGCAGTACTTC.

The chain uses TRBV20-1 and TRBJ1-2, with 8 positions matching TRBD1. The trim removed 5 bases at V and 6 bases at J, leaving 2 bases unmatched. From germline, CDR1 is DFQATT and CDR2 SNEGSKA (reference sequence). This CDR3 has 11 residues. The CDR3 DNA reads as TGCAGTGCTCCGACAGGGGATGGCTACACCTTC. This gives the protein CSAPTGDGYTF.

The chain recombines TRBV28 with TRBJ2-1; 8 bases map to TRBD2. Trimming cost V 5 bases and J 8 bases; bases outside gene matches: 8. The germline gives CDR1 MDHEN, CDR2 SYDVKM. The CDR3 extends over 14 amino acids. CDR3 in amino acids: CASSPIAGRDEQFF. The CDR3 nucleotides are TGTGCCAGCAGTCCCATAGCGGGAAGGGATGAGCAGTTCTTC.

The chain has TRBV2 and TRBJ2-1; 11 bases fit TRBD2. CDR1 is SNHLY and CDR2 is FYNNEI in the germline V gene. V gave up 6 bases and J gave up 7 bases; unmatched junction bases: 8. The CDR3 loop spans 15 amino acids. For the CDR3, the DNA is TGTGCCAGCAGGATACCGGGACTAGCGGATAATGAGCAGTTCTTC. It translates to CASRIPGLADNEQFF.

V and J are TRBV19 and TRBJ1-5, with 11 bases identical to TRBD1. The length of the CDR3 is 15 residues. Germline V gene sequence: CDR1 LNHDA, CDR2 SQIVND (reference sequence). The ends lost 4 bases at V and 6 bases at J; junction bases unmatched: 5. CDR3: CASSTRTGGVQPQHF. Here the CDR3 DNA reads TGTGCCAGTAGTACCCGGACAGGGGGCGTTCAGCCCCAGCATTTT.

This rearrangement joins TRBV28 to TRBJ2-4, with TRBD1 matching over 9 bases. With V trimmed by 5 bases and J by 3 bases, 17 bases remained unmatched. Germline lookup yields CDR1 MDHEN and CDR2 SYDVKM. This CDR3 has 19 amino acids. The CDR3 is CASSATIQGQGLFKNIQYF. The CDR3 DNA follows: TGTGCCAGCAGTGCGACAATACAAGGACAGGGGCTGTTCAAAAACATTCAGTACTTC. Full variable domain (outside the CDR3, taken from reference TRBV28 and TRBJ2-4): DVKVTQSSRYLVKRTGEKVFLECVQDMDHENMFWYRQDPGLGLRLIYFSYDVKMKEKGDIPEGYSVSREKKERFSLILESASTNQTSMYLCASSATIQGQGLFKNIQYFGAGTRLSVL.